The 23 T cell receptor beta chains given below trace back to one sample, sequenced in a study of breast tumors, draining lymph nodes, adjacent tissues. The lymph nodes were axillary draining lymph nodes from breast cancer patients. TCRdb ran MiXCR on the multiplex PCR reads and lists one entry per CDR3 protein. Counted here are about 140,000 distinct CDR3 sequences, approximately 29% occurring once; the ten biggest clones make up under 2.5%. The specimen sequenced was axillary lymph node tissue. The receptor set was obtained from a female donor with breast cancer. Some clones in this sample may be carry-over from other donors' samples.

This clonotype was recorded many times. Since a much larger clone is just one base distant, this may be a read error. This sequence joins TRBV5-4 and TRBJ2-5; D uncertain. Trimming left V 7 bases short and J 5 bases short, with 21 bases between. CDR1 and CDR2 from the germline V gene are SGHNT and YYREEE (reference sequence). The CDR3 covers 15 residues. CDR3 in amino acids: CASVTRQASQETQYF. The CDR3 DNA is TGTGCCAGCGTCACTCGGCAGGCATCGCAGGAGACCCAGTACTTC.

This clonotype has a count of ten or more. The V gene is TRBV2, the J gene TRBJ2-1; possibly TRBD1 for D (5 bases). CDR1 is SNHLY, CDR2 FYNNEI, per germline. Deletions cut 4 bases from V and 3 bases from J, with 7 bases between. The CDR3 contains 13 residues. The CDR3: CASSGQIYNEQFF. The CDR3, as DNA: TGTGCCAGCAGTGGACAGATCTACAATGAGCAGTTCTTC.

The chain is built from TRBV20-1 and TRBJ2-5, with 8 bases aligning to TRBD2. Germline trimming cut 3 bases from V and 4 bases from J; bases unmatched to any gene: 7. CDR3 length: 14 residues. Germline values: CDR1 DFQATT, CDR2 SNEGSKA (reference sequence). As DNA, the CDR3 is TGCAGTGCTAGCGGGGGGGCTAGCACAGAGACCCAGTACTTC. It translates to CSASGGASTETQYF.

A few counts support this clonotype. CDR3 bases: TGTGCCAGCAGTTTAGTTCGGCAGACAAATAGGCACACTGAAGCTTTCTTT. Protein product: CASSLVRQTNRHTEAFF. This rearrangement joins TRBV12-3 or TRBV12-4 to TRBJ1-1; no clear D. Trimming shortened V by 1 base and J by 3 bases, and 18 bases separated the two germline ends. This CDR3 contains 17 residues.

Of note for this clonotype: Just one base apart from a much larger clone, this may be a read error. The CDR3 does not end in the conserved phenylalanine or tryptophan, so this is likely a read error. This chain joins TRBV20-1 and TRBJ1-2; D call uncertain. The germline gives CDR1 DFQATT, CDR2 SNEGSKA (reference sequence). V was clipped by 5 bases and J by 0 bases, with 1 base between them. This CDR3 comprises 10 residues. Written as DNA, the CDR3 is TGCAGTGCTCCTAACTATGGCTACACCTCC. Translation: CSAPNYGYTS.

Comments on this clonotype: This may be a read error: a much more frequent sequence differs by one nucleotide. The V gene is TRBV3-1, the J gene TRBJ2-1, with TRBD2 as a possible D gene (6 bases). CDR1 is LGHDT, CDR2 YNNKEL, per germline (reference sequence). The length of the CDR3 is 14 residues. V lost 4 bases to trimming and J lost 7 bases, with 14 bases between them. CDR3 bases: TGTGCCAGCAGCCGGGGGGTGAGTTTAAATGAGCAGTTCTTC. Translation gives CASSRGVSLNEQFF.

The V and J genes are TRBV7-7 and TRBJ2-3, with D perhaps TRBD2 (6 bases). Germline values: CDR1 SSHAT, CDR2 FNYEAQ (reference sequence). This CDR3 comprises 14 residues. The CDR3 nucleotides read TGTAAGGGTGGCGGGTCGGGGGATACAGATACGCAGTATTTT. It is translated as CKGGGSGDTDTQYF.

This clonotype was found many times. V usage is TRBV7-9 and J usage is TRBJ1-2, with TRBD1 as a possible D gene (5 bases). Germline-derived CDR1 and CDR2 are SEHNR and FQNEAQ (reference sequence). V gave up 2 bases and J gave up 4 bases, with 8 bases separating them. This CDR3 comprises 13 residues. CDR3 nucleotides: TGTGCCAGCAGCTTACAGACAGCCTATGGCTACACCTTC. This sequence encodes CASSLQTAYGYTF.

This clonotype showed up many times. This sequence joins TRBV5-8 and TRBJ2-7; possible D gene TRBD2, 5 bases. This CDR3 is built from 13 residues. Germline V CDR1 and CDR2: SGHTS, YDEGEE. V was trimmed by 1 base and J by 5 bases, leaving 10 bases between them. The CDR3 DNA sequence: TGTGCCAGCAGCTTGCGCGGGCTAGACGAGCAGTACTTC. Its protein is CASSLRGLDEQYF.

Note on this clonotype: Its ends do not fully match the called genes, so a read error is possible. The chain couples TRBV9 to TRBJ2-1; 9 bases are shared with TRBD1. Germline loops: CDR1 SGDLS, CDR2 YYNGEE. This CDR3 comprises 15 residues. The CDR3, as DNA: TGTGCCAGCAGCGTGGCGACAGGGGGGCTAGGTGAGCCGTTCTTC. Protein product: CASSVATGGLGEPFF.

In its sample, this clonotype was seen many times. V is TRBV28 and J is TRBJ1-4; D gene uncertain. Trimming removed 5 bases from V and 5 bases from J, with 6 bases in between. The germline V gene encodes CDR1 MDHEN and CDR2 SYDVKM. This CDR3 is 12 amino acids long. Here the CDR3 DNA reads TGTGCCAGCAGTGGTGGGAATGAAAAACTGTTTTTT. This encodes CASSGGNEKLFF.

This clonotype has ten or more counts. This chain joins TRBV5-1 and TRBJ2-3; D is possibly TRBD1 or TRBD2 (5 bases each). Germline V lookup: CDR1 SGHRS, CDR2 YFSETQ. V lost 4 bases to trimming and J lost 2 bases, with 17 bases between them. This CDR3 is built from 16 residues. The CDR3 spells CASSPGPSMVTDTQYF. For the CDR3, the DNA is TGCGCCAGCAGCCCGGGACCTTCAATGGTCACAGATACGCAGTATTTT.

This clonotype has at least ten counts. V and J are TRBV2 and TRBJ1-6, with 7 bases identical to TRBD1. This CDR3 spans 16 amino acids. CDR1 SNHLY and CDR2 FYNNEI come from the germline V gene. J gave up 4 bases and V 7 bases, and 10 bases lay outside the gene matches. The CDR3 DNA sequence: TGTGCCAGCATTCAGGGACAGACAAAATATAATTCACCCCTCCACTTT. This translates into CASIQGQTKYNSPLHF.

This clonotype was recorded at least ten times. The CDR3 loop is CASSIAGYNEQFF. CDR3 sequence (DNA): TGTGCCAGTAGTATAGCTGGCTACAATGAGCAGTTCTTC. The V call is TRBV19, the J call TRBJ2-1; D call uncertain. Germline V gene data show CDR1 as LNHDA and CDR2 as SQIVND (reference sequence). V was trimmed by 1 base and J by 3 bases, leaving 4 bases between them. The CDR3 has 13 amino acids.

This clonotype was seen at least ten times. The chain carries TRBV6-5 and TRBJ1-4; D remains ambiguous. CDR3 length equals 13 residues. Germline loops: CDR1 MNHEY, CDR2 SVGAGI. V was shortened by 6 bases and J by 7 bases, with 12 bases between the two germline ends. The CDR3 sequence is CASSFTRGEKLFF. CDR3 DNA: TGTGCCAGCAGCTTTACGAGAGGTGAAAAACTGTTTTTT.

This clonotype was detected once. This likely comes from a read error, as the CDR3 has no conserved phenylalanine or tryptophan at its end. It is unclear where the CDR3 begins or ends on the DNA, so no DNA is shown, and the CDR3 is as TCRdb lists it. The CDR3 loop reads CASSQEGGVV. V is TRBV4-2 and J is TRBJ2-2; TRBD1, the table's D call, was not compared with the DNA. The CDR3 spans 10 amino acids, including both terminal residues. The V gene's germline CDR1 is LGHNA and CDR2 YNFKEQ.

The chain recombines TRBV2 with TRBJ1-5, with D unclear. The germline V gene encodes CDR1 SNHLY and CDR2 FYNNEI. This CDR3 is built from 14 residues. The V end lost 7 bases, the J end lost 11 bases, and 21 bases lay between the germline ends. CDR3 nucleotides: TGTGCCAGCAAGGGCCGCGGGCCCCAAGAGACCCAGCATTTT. It specifies CASKGRGPQETQHF.

This chain joins TRBV20-1 and TRBJ2-3; D gene ambiguous. V shed 3 bases and J shed 11 bases, with 21 bases lying between them. Germline V gene lookup returns CDR1 DFQATT and CDR2 SNEGSKA (reference sequence). CDR3 length: 14 amino acids. The CDR3 spells CSASSGLLYNEQYF. In DNA form, the CDR3 reads TGCAGTGCTAGTTCTGGCCTCCTTTACAATGAGCAGTATTTT.

This clonotype was recorded many times. The gene calls are TRBV6-1 and TRBJ1-5; TRBD1 is a possible D gene (5 bases). The CDR3 loop spans 13 amino acids. Germline V gene data show CDR1 as MNHNS and CDR2 as SASEGT. V dropped 9 bases and J dropped 2 bases, with 11 bases sitting between them. The CDR3 loop is CASRLQGNQPQHF. In DNA, the CDR3 is TGTGCCAGTCGTTTACAGGGCAATCAGCCCCAGCATTTT.

This clonotype was seen more than once but under ten times. This rearrangement joins TRBV12-3 or TRBV12-4 to TRBJ1-1, with D perhaps matching TRBD1 (5 bases). Trimming pared 5 bases from V and 6 bases from J, leaving 16 bases between. The CDR3 extends over 14 amino acids. DNA for the CDR3: TGTGCCAGCAGTAGTCGACACGGGGCCCCTGAAGCTTTCTTT. It encodes CASSSRHGAPEAFF.

The chain is built from TRBV12-3 or TRBV12-4 and TRBJ1-1, with D tentatively TRBD1 (5 bases). This CDR3 comprises 14 residues. Trimming took off 1 base at V and 11 bases at J, with 17 bases between the two ends. CDR3 bases: TGTGCCAGCAGTTTAGGTGGACCCCTTGGGGCGGCTTTCTTT. As protein: CASSLGGPLGAAFF.

The table lists this clonotype with a few counts. The CDR3 DNA reads as TGTGCCAGCAGTGAAGGAGGTGGGCGTGAAGCTTTCTTT. Protein product: CASSEGGGREAFF. The J gene is TRBJ1-1, the V gene TRBV2, with D uncertain. This CDR3 is 13 amino acids long. Per germline, CDR1 SNHLY and CDR2 FYNNEI. The V and J ends lost 1 base and 7 bases respectively, with 10 bases between them.

This clonotype was recorded many times. The CDR3 region is CASSLSSTPYGYTF. DNA for the CDR3: TGTGCCAGCAGTTTATCCAGCACCCCTTATGGCTACACCTTC. The chain uses TRBV28 and TRBJ1-2, with D unclear. The germline V gene has CDR1 MDHEN and CDR2 SYDVKM. This CDR3 comprises 14 residues. Trimming took 1 base from V and 5 from J, leaving 11 bases between them.